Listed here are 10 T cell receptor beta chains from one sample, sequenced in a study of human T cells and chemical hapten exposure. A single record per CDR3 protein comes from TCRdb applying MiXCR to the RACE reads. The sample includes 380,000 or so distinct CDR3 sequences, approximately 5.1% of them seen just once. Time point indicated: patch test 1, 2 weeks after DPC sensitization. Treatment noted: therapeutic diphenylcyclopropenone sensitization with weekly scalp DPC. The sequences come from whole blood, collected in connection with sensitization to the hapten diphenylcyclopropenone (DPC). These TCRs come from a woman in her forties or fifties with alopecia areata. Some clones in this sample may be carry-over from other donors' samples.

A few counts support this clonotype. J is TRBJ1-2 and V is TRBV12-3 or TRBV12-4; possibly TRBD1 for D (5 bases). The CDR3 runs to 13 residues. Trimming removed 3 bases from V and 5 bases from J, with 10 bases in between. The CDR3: CASSFAEGYGYTF. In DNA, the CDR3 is TGTGCCAGCAGTTTCGCTGAGGGGTATGGCTACACCTTC.

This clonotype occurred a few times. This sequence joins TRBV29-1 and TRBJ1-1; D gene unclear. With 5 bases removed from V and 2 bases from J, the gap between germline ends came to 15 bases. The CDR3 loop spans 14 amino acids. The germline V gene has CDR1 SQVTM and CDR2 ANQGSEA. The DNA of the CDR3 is TGCAGCGTTAGACCCAAATACGCTAACACTGAAGCTTTCTTT. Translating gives CSVRPKYANTEAFF.

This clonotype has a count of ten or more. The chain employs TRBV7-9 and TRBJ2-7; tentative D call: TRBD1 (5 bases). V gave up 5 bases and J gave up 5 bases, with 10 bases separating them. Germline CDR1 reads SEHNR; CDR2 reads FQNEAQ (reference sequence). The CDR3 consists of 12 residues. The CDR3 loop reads CASSLARDEQYF. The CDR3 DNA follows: TGTGCCAGCAGCCTGGCCAGGGACGAGCAGTACTTC.

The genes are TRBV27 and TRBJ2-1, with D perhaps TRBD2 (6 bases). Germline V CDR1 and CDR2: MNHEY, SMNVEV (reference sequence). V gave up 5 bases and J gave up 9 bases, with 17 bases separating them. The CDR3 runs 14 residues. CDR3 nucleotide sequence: TGTGCCAGCAGTCCCCAGACTAGTAATGGTGAGCAGTTCTTC. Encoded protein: CASSPQTSNGEQFF.

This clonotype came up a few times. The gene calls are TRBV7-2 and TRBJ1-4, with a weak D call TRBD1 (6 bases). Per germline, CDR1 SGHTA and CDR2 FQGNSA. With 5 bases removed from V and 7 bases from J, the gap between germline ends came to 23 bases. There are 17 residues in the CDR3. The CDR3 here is CASSADPLGGYIEKLFF. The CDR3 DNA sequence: TGTGCCAGCAGCGCAGACCCACTAGGGGGGTATATTGAAAAACTGTTTTTT.

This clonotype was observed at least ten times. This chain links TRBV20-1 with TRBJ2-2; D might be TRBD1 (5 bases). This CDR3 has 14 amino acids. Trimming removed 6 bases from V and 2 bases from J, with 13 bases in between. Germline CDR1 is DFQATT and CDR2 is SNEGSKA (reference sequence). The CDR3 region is CSATRQPNTGELFF. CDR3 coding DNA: TGCAGTGCCACCCGACAGCCTAACACCGGGGAGCTGTTTTTT.

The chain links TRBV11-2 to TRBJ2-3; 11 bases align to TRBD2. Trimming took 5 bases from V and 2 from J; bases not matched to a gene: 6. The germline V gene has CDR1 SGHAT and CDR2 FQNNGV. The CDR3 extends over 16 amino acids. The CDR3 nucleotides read TGTGCCAGCAGCCGAAGGACTAGCGGGTTCACAGATACGCAGTATTTT. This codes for CASSRRTSGFTDTQYF.

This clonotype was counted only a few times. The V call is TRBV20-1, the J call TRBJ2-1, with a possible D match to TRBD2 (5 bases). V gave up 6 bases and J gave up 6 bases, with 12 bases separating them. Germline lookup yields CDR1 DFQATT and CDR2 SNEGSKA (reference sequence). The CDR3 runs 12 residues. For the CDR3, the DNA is TGCAGTGCCACTGGACTGGTCAATGAGCAGTTCTTC. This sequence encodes CSATGLVNEQFF.

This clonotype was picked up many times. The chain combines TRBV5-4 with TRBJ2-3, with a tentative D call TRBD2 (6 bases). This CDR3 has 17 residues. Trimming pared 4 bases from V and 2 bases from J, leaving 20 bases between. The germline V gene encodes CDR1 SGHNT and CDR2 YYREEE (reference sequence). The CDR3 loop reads CASSPDGGRGATDTQYF. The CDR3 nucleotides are TGTGCCAGCAGCCCCGATGGGGGGAGAGGGGCCACAGATACGCAGTATTTT.

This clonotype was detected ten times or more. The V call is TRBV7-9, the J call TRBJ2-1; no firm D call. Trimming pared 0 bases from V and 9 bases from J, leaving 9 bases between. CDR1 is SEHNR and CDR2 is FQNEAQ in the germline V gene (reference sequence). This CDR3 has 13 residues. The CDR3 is CASSLAPSGEQFF. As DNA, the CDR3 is TGTGCCAGCAGCTTAGCGCCGAGTGGTGAGCAGTTCTTC.